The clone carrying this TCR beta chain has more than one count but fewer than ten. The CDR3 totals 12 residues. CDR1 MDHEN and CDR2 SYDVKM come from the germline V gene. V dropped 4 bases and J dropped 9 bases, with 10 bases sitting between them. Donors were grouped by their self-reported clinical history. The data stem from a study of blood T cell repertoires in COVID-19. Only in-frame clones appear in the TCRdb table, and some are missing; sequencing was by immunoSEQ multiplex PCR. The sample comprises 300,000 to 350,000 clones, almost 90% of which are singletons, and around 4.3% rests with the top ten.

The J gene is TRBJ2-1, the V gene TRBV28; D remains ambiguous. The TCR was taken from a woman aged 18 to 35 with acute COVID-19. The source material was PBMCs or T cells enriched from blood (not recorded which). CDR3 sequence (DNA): TGTGCCAGCAGTTCTCAGTCCCCTGAGCAGTTCTTC. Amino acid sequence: CASSSQSPEQFF. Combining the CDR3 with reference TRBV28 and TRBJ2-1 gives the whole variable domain DVKVTQSSRYLVKRTGEKVFLECVQDMDHENMFWYRQDPGLGLRLIYFSYDVKMKEKGDIPEGYSVSREKKERFSLILESASTNQTSMYLCASSSQSPEQFFGPGTRLTVL.